Described below is a single T cell receptor beta chain sequence and its context. Germline CDR1 reads SQVTM; CDR2 reads ANQGSEA. V lost 2 bases to trimming and J lost 8 bases, with 24 bases between them. This CDR3 has 16 amino acids. TCRdb keeps only in-frame clones here, not all; method: immunoSEQ multiplex PCR. The top ten hold approximately 0.03% of the sample, which has 72,000 or so clones, more than 90% seen once. These data are taken from a study of shared T cell receptors in the human thymus. The sequencing sample was made of thymocytes. The source of this sequence is a human donor. This chain joins TRBV29-1 and TRBJ1-2, with a weak D call TRBD1 (6 bases). Here the CDR3 DNA reads TGCAGCGTTGAAATCAAGGGGGGAGCTAAAAGTGAGGGCTACACCTTC. The encoded protein is CSVEIKGGAKSEGYTF.